This T cell receptor beta chain was sequenced in a study of sequential checkpoint blockade in melanoma (dated 2019 in TCRdb). For the study in its entirety: Patients were randomized 1:1 to first-line nivolumab followed by ipilimumab (arm A) or ipilimumab followed by nivolumab (arm B). Maintenance nivolumab came after both trial sequences.

As for this clone: Its specific antigen is unknown. Per-base qualities were not stored, and no clone one base away is much larger.

Overall study results and their limits: The response-prediction model combining TCR metrics and mutation burden needs validation in larger, independent patient cohorts.

The treatment or condition label of this sample denotes: randomized to nivolumab then ipilimumab (arm A) or the reverse (arm B). None of the trial patients had been given prior DNA-damaging chemotherapy. Thawed PBMCs were sorted on a FACS Aria II flow cytometer to isolate live CD3+CD8+ cells negative for CD19 and CD56. Samples came from patients with melanoma in CheckMate 064, a randomized, open-label phase II trial of sequential checkpoint blockade. Peripheral blood mononuclear cells were collected by leukapheresis, purified using Ficoll-Paque, and frozen in human serum containing about 10% DMSO. Immediately after sorting, the purity of sorted blood CD3+CD8+ cells was verified to be >98%, after which DNA was extracted. The immunoSEQ Assay was used to immunosequence TCRbeta CDR3 regions from genomic DNA. Prior to high-throughput sequencing, genomic DNA was amplified by bias-controlled multiplex PCR. Concerning the study's data processing: To quantify the absolute abundance of each unique TCRbeta CDR3 region, the sequences were collapsed and filtered. Clonality, defined as 1 minus Pielou's evenness, was calculated using productive rearrangements only. A previously published method was used to identify clones with significantly greater frequencies in on-treatment samples than in baseline samples. The table was pulled from immuneACCESS by TCRdb, which kept in-frame rearrangements only. Such tables lose some clones; where checked, under half of the loss comes from unresolved V genes, and the rest has no known cause. The DNA was the basis for D and trimming; V, J and clone size are from that table. The sample table lists about 28,000 clones, 85% to 90% of them with a count of one. The ten largest clonotypes hold 12% to 15% of the sample.

Ends trimmed: V by 5 bases, J by 7 bases; bases unmatched to a gene: 11. The germline V gene (reference sequence) provides CDR1 LNHDA and CDR2 SQIVND. From the cysteine up to the phenylalanine, the CDR3 has a length of 15 residues. Only the CDR3 DNA is retained, 45 bases long and in frame from the first base. The rearranged segments are TRBV19 and TRBJ1-5, with 7 junctional bases fitting TRBD1. This specimen consisted of CD8+ T cells sorted from blood (inferred from file names), obtained from a patient given nivolumab and ipilimumab in sequence. The TCR comes from a human donor with melanoma. In nucleotide form, the sequence is TGTGCCAGTAGTGCGGACAGGCTTGGGGAACAGCCCCAGCATTTT. The translation is CASSADRLGEQPQHF.